Following are 24 T cell receptor beta chains from one sample sequenced in a study of blood T cells in healthy people across ages. For the second PCR, which ran for about 7 to 11 cycles, a sample-barcoded 5' primer and a J-beta primer mix were used. MiXCR was run by TCRdb on the 5' RACE reads, yielding one entry per CDR3 protein. The table shows around 1,700,000 distinct CDR3 sequences, with approximately 28% occurring only once. Specimen: blood. All receptors come from a woman aged 25 to 45 in good health.

In its sample, this clonotype was seen a few times. This chain connects TRBV29-1 to TRBJ2-7; possible D gene TRBD1, 6 bases. The CDR3 covers 17 residues. The V and J ends lost 1 base and 6 bases respectively, with 25 bases between them. The germline V gene encodes CDR1 SQVTM and CDR2 ANQGSEA. CDR3 protein: CSVEAKSGTRPFGEQYF. The CDR3 nucleotides are TGCAGCGTTGAAGCCAAATCCGGGACAAGGCCCTTCGGCGAGCAGTACTTC.

Turning to this clonotype: This clone may be a read error of a much larger clone one base away. This chain connects TRBV4-2 to TRBJ1-1; D perhaps matches TRBD1 (5 bases). Per the germline V gene, CDR1 is LGHNA and CDR2 is YNFKEQ. The CDR3 is 14 amino acids. The CDR3 protein is CASSQDWTNTEVFF. In DNA form, the CDR3 reads TGTGCCAGCAGCCAAGATTGGACAAACACTGAAGTTTTCTTT.

This sequence joins TRBV20-1 and TRBJ1-1; no firm D call. This CDR3 is built from 14 residues. Germline CDR1 is DFQATT and CDR2 is SNEGSKA (reference sequence). V was clipped by 0 bases and J by 8 bases, with 16 bases between them. The CDR3 coding sequence is TGCAGTGCTAGAGATCGGGCGACACGGACGGAAGCTTTCTTT. Protein product: CSARDRATRTEAFF.

This clonotype occurred many times. This chain connects TRBV3-1 to TRBJ2-1; TRBD2 is a possible D gene (5 bases). The CDR3 runs to 15 residues. CDR1 and CDR2 (germline): LGHDT, YNNKEL (reference sequence). V was shortened by 6 bases and J by 0 bases, with 12 bases between the two germline ends. The CDR3 protein is CASSLGGRSYNEQFF. Written as DNA, the CDR3 is TGTGCCAGCAGTTTGGGCGGGCGCTCCTACAATGAGCAGTTCTTC.

This clonotype appeared a few times. The chain combines TRBV6-1 with TRBJ1-1, with TRBD1 matching over 7 bases. There are 14 residues in the CDR3. V was clipped by 1 base and J by 8 bases; unmatched bases: 7. CDR1 and CDR2 (germline): MNHNS, SASEGT. The CDR3 spells CASSEVLGTAEAFF. The CDR3, as DNA: TGTGCCAGCAGTGAAGTACTCGGGACAGCCGAAGCTTTCTTT.

This chain connects TRBV29-1 to TRBJ1-5; TRBD1 is a possible D gene (5 bases). V gave up 0 bases and J gave up 3 bases, with 6 bases separating them. The germline gives CDR1 SQVTM, CDR2 ANQGSEA. The CDR3 extends over 13 amino acids. The DNA of the CDR3 is TGCAGCGTTGAAGAGGGGGACAATCAGCCCCAGCATTTT. It is translated as CSVEEGDNQPQHF. Full variable domain (remainder filled in from reference TRBV29-1 and TRBJ1-5): SAVISQKPSRDICQRGTSLTIQCQVDSQVTMMFWYRQQPGQSLTLIATANQGSEATYESGFVIDKFPISRPNLTFSTLTVSNMSPEDSSIYLCSVEEGDNQPQHFGDGTRLSIL.

This clonotype has just a few counts. The chain carries TRBV20-1 and TRBJ2-4; possible D gene TRBD2, 6 bases. Germline V lookup: CDR1 DFQATT, CDR2 SNEGSKA (reference sequence). Deletions cut 4 bases from V and 4 bases from J, with 11 bases between. CDR3 length equals 13 residues. This CDR3 reads CSAIWRDKNIQYF. Written as DNA, the CDR3 is TGCAGTGCTATCTGGCGGGATAAAAACATTCAGTACTTC.

This clonotype was observed at least ten times. This chain links TRBV10-1 with TRBJ2-7, with unresolved D. V was shortened by 0 bases and J by 6 bases, with 9 bases between the two germline ends. CDR3 length: 13 residues. The germline CDR1 and CDR2 sequences are WNHNN and SYGVQD (reference sequence). The CDR3, as DNA: TGCGCCAGCAGTGAGTCGCCGATTGCCGAGCAGTACTTC. As protein: CASSESPIAEQYF.

Concerning this clonotype itself: A much larger clone differs by one base, so this may be a read error. The V call is TRBV7-2, the J call TRBJ2-1, with D unresolved. The germline V gene encodes CDR1 SGHTA and CDR2 FQGNSA. CDR3 length: 14 residues. Deletions cut 3 bases from V and 13 bases from J, with 19 bases between. The CDR3 nucleotides are TGTGCCAGCAGCTTGTACTCGGACGGGTGGAACCAGTTCTTC. Translation: CASSLYSDGWNQFF. Using reference TRBV7-2 and TRBJ2-1 for the parts outside the CDR3, the full variable domain is GAGVSQSPSNKVTEKGKDVELRCDPISGHTALYWYRQSLGQGLEFLIYFQGNSAPDKSGLPSDRFSAERTGGSVSTLTIQRTQQEDSAVYLCASSLYSDGWNQFFGPGTRLTVL.

This clonotype was seen repeatedly, ten times or more. V and J are TRBV27 and TRBJ1-6; D gene unclear. The ends were cut back, 3 bases at V and 7 bases at J, with 13 bases in the middle. CDR1 and CDR2 from the germline V gene are MNHEY and SMNVEV (reference sequence). This CDR3 comprises 15 residues. The CDR3 DNA reads as TGTGCCAGCAGTTTGGCGAACAGACTGAATTCACCCCTCCACTTT. It yields the protein CASSLANRLNSPLHF.

This clonotype has ten or more counts. The rearrangement links TRBV4-3 to TRBJ2-7; 8 nucleotides match TRBD2. The germline gives CDR1 LGHNA, CDR2 YSLEER. This CDR3 region has 16 residues. With V trimmed by 0 bases and J by 6 bases, 10 bases remained unmatched. CDR3 amino acids: CASSQDPSGSRGEQYF. As DNA, the CDR3 is TGCGCCAGCAGCCAAGATCCCAGCGGGAGTAGGGGCGAGCAGTACTTC.

Of note for this clonotype: This may arise from a read error, as a much more abundant clone is one base away. CDR3 nucleotides: TGTGCCACCAGTAGCTGGGGGCTGTACAATGAGCAGTTCTTC. Translated: CATSSWGLYNEQFF. The J gene is TRBJ2-1, the V gene TRBV24-1; tentatively, D is TRBD1 (6 bases). CDR1 is KGHDR and CDR2 is SFDVKD in the germline V gene. This CDR3 contains 14 residues. V dropped 6 bases and J dropped 4 bases, with 12 bases sitting between them.

V and J are TRBV10-3 and TRBJ1-5, with TRBD1 as a possible D gene (6 bases). This CDR3 spans 12 amino acids. Deletions cut 9 bases from V and 4 bases from J, with 10 bases between. The germline CDR1 and CDR2 sequences are ENHRY and SYGVKD. CDR3: CAIGQTNQPQHF. The DNA for the CDR3 is TGTGCCATTGGACAGACAAATCAGCCCCAGCATTTT.

About this clonotype: A much larger clone differs by one base, so this may be a read error. The genes are TRBV2 and TRBJ2-5; 11 nucleotides agree with TRBD2. CDR1 is SNHLY and CDR2 is FYNNEI in the germline V gene. V lost 3 bases, J lost 5 bases, and 8 bases stayed unmatched. CDR3 size: 16 residues. The CDR3 sequence: CASSDPSGRTRETQYF. DNA for the CDR3: TGTGCCAGCAGTGACCCTAGCGGGAGGACTCGGGAGACCCAGTACTTC.

This clonotype was detected ten times or more. The chain couples TRBV6-2 or TRBV6-3 to TRBJ2-5; D call uncertain. Germline V gives CDR1 MNHEY, CDR2 SVGEGT. The CDR3 has 13 residues. The ends were cut back, 6 bases at V and 0 bases at J, with 8 bases in the middle. As DNA, the CDR3 is TGTGCCAGCAGGGGTCCGTACCAAGAGACCCAGTACTTC. Protein sequence: CASRGPYQETQYF.

This clonotype was seen a handful of times. This chain links TRBV12-3 or TRBV12-4 with TRBJ2-7; D is ambiguous. The CDR3 has 13 amino acids. V lost 4 bases to trimming and J lost 4 bases, with 11 bases between them. As DNA, the CDR3 is TGTGCCAGCAGTTCTTGGTTGGCTTACGAGCAGTACTTC. Translation: CASSSWLAYEQYF.

The gene calls are TRBV5-1 and TRBJ2-1; 10 bases map to TRBD1. Losses at the gene ends were 1 base for V and 6 bases for J; bases not matched to a gene: 4. This CDR3 region has 15 residues. The germline V gene encodes CDR1 SGHRS and CDR2 YFSETQ. CDR3 sequence: CASSLSGTGANEQFF. CDR3 in DNA: TGCGCCAGCAGCTTGTCTGGGACAGGGGCCAATGAGCAGTTCTTC.

This clonotype was seen many times. The V and J genes are TRBV28 and TRBJ2-7, with D hard to call. V lost 7 bases to trimming and J lost 7 bases, with 14 bases between them. Germline assignment: CDR1 MDHEN and CDR2 SYDVKM. CDR3 length equals 12 residues. CDR3 loop: CASTPSGREQYF. Written as DNA, the CDR3 is TGTGCCAGCACCCCTAGTGGTCGTGAGCAGTACTTC. The complete variable domain, with remaining parts taken from reference TRBV28 and TRBJ2-7, reads DVKVTQSSRYLVKRTGEKVFLECVQDMDHENMFWYRQDPGLGLRLIYFSYDVKMKEKGDIPEGYSVSREKKERFSLILESASTNQTSMYLCASTPSGREQYFGPGTRLTVT.

The rearrangement links TRBV3-1 to TRBJ2-1, with D unresolved. The germline V gene has CDR1 LGHDT and CDR2 YNNKEL (reference sequence). V lost 1 base, J lost 2 bases, and 15 bases lay in between. The CDR3 runs 17 residues. The CDR3 bases are TGTGCCAGCAGCCAAGGACTCTACGGGCGTACCTACAATGAGCAGTTCTTC. The encoded protein is CASSQGLYGRTYNEQFF.

This sequence joins TRBV11-2 and TRBJ1-5; TRBD1 aligns across 9 bases. The length of the CDR3 is 17 residues. V gave up 5 bases and J gave up 6 bases; unmatched junction bases: 14. Per the germline V gene, CDR1 is SGHAT and CDR2 is FQNNGV. The CDR3 protein is CASSLQGGTGMTQPQHF. DNA for the CDR3: TGTGCCAGCAGCCTTCAAGGCGGGACAGGGATGACTCAGCCCCAGCATTTT. Using reference TRBV11-2 and TRBJ1-5 for the parts outside the CDR3, the full variable domain is EAGVAQSPRYKIIEKRQSVAFWCNPISGHATLYWYQQILGQGPKLLIQFQNNGVVDDSQLPKDRFSAERLKGVDSTLKIQPAKLEDSAVYLCASSLQGGTGMTQPQHFGDGTRLSIL.

The rearrangement joins TRBV6-5 to TRBJ1-2; 8 bases line up with TRBD1. The CDR3 loop spans 14 amino acids. Germline loops: CDR1 MNHEY, CDR2 SVGAGI. Trimming removed 5 bases from V and 4 bases from J; junction bases left unmatched: 6. The CDR3 coding sequence is TGTGCCAGCAGTAAGACAGGGGCGCTCTATGGCTACACCTTC. The encoded protein is CASSKTGALYGYTF.

This rearrangement joins TRBV14 to TRBJ2-2; D may be TRBD2 (5 bases). The germline V gene has CDR1 SGHDN and CDR2 FVKESK. The CDR3 is 15 residues long. V lost 4 bases, J lost 3 bases, and 12 bases lay in between. CDR3 coding DNA: TGTGCCAGCAGCCTCCCCCCAGCGGACACCGGGGAGCTGTTTTTT. Its protein product is CASSLPPADTGELFF.

There are many counts of this clonotype. The chain uses TRBV7-2 and TRBJ2-7; 8 bases map to TRBD2. Germline CDR1 and CDR2: SGHTA and FQGNSA. The V and J ends lost 8 bases and 2 bases, in that order; junction bases with no gene match: 8. The CDR3 consists of 14 residues. The CDR3 nucleotides read TGTGCCAGCTCACCCACTAGCGGAACCTACGAGCAGTACTTC. The encoded protein is CASSPTSGTYEQYF.

The chain is built from TRBV6-5 and TRBJ1-1; D remains ambiguous. Trimming removed 2 bases from V and 11 bases from J, with 15 bases in between. CDR3 length: 13 amino acids. CDR1 and CDR2 (germline): MNHEY, SVGAGI. DNA of the CDR3: TGTGCCAGCAGTTACGGGGATGCTCGTTCGGCTTTCTTT. Translation: CASSYGDARSAFF.